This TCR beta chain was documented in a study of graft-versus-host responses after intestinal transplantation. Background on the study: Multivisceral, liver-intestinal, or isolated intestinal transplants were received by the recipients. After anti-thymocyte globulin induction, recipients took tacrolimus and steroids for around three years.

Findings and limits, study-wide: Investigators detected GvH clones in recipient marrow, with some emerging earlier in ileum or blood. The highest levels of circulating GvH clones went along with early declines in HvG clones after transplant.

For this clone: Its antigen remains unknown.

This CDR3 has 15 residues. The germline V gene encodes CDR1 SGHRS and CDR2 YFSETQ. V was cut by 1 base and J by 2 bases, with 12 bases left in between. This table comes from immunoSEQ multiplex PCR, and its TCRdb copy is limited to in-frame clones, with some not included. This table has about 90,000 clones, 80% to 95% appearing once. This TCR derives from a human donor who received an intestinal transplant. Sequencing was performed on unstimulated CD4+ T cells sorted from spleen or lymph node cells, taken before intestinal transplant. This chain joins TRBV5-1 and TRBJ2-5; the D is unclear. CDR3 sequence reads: CASSLPVADQETQYF. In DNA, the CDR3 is TGCGCCAGCAGCTTGCCGGTCGCCGATCAAGAGACCCAGTACTTC. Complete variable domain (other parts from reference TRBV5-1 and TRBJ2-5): KAGVTQTPRYLIKTRGQQVTLSCSPISGHRSVSWYQQTPGQGLQFLFEYFSETQRNKGNFPGRFSGRQFSNSRSEMNVSTLELGDSALYLCASSLPVADQETQYFGPGTRLLVL.